The following is a T cell receptor (beta chain) sequence with its context. These data originate in a study of cytomegalovirus exposure and HLA in healthy donors. The V and J ends lost 5 bases and 6 bases, in that order; junction bases with no gene match: 6. Germline V gene sequence: CDR1 SGHVS, CDR2 FQNEAQ. CDR3 size: 14 residues. Vbeta (60) and Jbeta (13) primers were used in the PCR. The repertoire was sequenced with immunoSEQ multiplex PCR; TCRdb's copy has only in-frame clones and lacks some. The table lists over 120,000 clones, around four fifths of them singletons, with roughly 9.7% in the top ten.

The chain combines TRBV7-8 with TRBJ1-4; 7 nucleotides agree with TRBD1. The sequence came from a woman in her sixties in good health and CMV-seropositive. Sequenced input: PBMCs. The CDR3 sequence: CASSPFDRDEKLFF. CDR3 nucleotides: TGTGCCAGCAGCCCTTTTGACAGGGATGAAAAACTGTTTTTT.